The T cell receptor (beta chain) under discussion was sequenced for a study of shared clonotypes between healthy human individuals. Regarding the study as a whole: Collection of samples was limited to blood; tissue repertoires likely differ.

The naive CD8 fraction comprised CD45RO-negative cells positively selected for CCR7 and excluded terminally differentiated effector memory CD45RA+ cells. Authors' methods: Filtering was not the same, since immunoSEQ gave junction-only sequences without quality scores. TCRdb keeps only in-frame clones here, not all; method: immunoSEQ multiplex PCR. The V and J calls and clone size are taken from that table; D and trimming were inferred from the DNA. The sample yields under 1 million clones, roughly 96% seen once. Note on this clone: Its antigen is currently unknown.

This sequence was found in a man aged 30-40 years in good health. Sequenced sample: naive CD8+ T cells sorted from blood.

In DNA, the CDR3 is TGCGCCAGCAGCCCCGAAGGGCGGTGGGAGACTGAAGCTTTCTTT. Translating gives CASSPEGRWETEAFF. This chain uses TRBV4-1 with TRBJ1-1, with no clear D. Germline CDR1 reads MGHRA; CDR2 reads YSYEKL. CDR3 length: 15 amino acids. Trimming pared 4 bases from V and 5 bases from J, leaving 17 bases between.